This T cell receptor (beta chain) was sequenced in a study of T cell clonality in common variable immunodeficiency. Whole-study findings and limits: Compared with healthy controls, CVID subjects showed increased TCRbeta clonality, mostly in about a third.

This clone showed up many times. Its antigen is unidentified. The sequence runs out 3 residues before the end of the CDR3; the remainder is reconstructed from the germline J gene. After removal of 5 bases from V and 6 bases from J, the junction contained 8 bases not matched to a gene. This CDR3 has 14 residues. Germline CDR1 and CDR2: SEHNR and FQNEAQ (reference sequence). Here immunoSEQ multiplex PCR was the method, and the copy in TCRdb shows in-frame clones only, minus some. Observed are tens of thousands of clones, no singletons, with the top ten taking around 0.82%. The sequenced sample was peripheral blood mononuclear cells. The TCR was taken from a person aged 18-70 years in good health. The chain is built from TRBV7-9 and TRBJ2-7; 9 nucleotides align to TRBD1. CDR3 residues: CASSMGQGWVEQYF. The part of the CDR3 DNA that was read is TGTGCCAGCAGCATGGGACAGGGTTGGGTCGAG.